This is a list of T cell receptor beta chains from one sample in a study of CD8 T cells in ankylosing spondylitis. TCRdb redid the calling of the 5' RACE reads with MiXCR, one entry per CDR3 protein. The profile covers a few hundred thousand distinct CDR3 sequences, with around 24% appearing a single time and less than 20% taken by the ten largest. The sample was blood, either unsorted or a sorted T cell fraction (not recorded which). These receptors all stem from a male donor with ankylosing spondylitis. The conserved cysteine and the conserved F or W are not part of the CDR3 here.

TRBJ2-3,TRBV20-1,SARSEAAGFLSLTDTQY
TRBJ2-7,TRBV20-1,SAVAGGPLEQY
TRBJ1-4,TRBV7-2,ASSLEDRIGEKLF
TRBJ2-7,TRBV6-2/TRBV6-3,ASRYSRAEQY
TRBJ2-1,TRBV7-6,ASSFAHRDKNNEQF
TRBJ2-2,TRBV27,ASSLLRLAGGNTGELF
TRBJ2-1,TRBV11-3,ASSHEVVGRDEQF
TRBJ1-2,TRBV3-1,ASSQDWGTVAGYT
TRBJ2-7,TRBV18,ASSPTGQIYEQY
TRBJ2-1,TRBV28,ASSGLAAPSSYNEQF
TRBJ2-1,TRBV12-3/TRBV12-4,ASSPHRGLSYNEQF